The 27 T cell receptor beta chains given below trace back to one sample, sequenced in a study of spatial heterogeneity in lung cancer. TCRdb processed the 5' RACE reads anew with MiXCR; each CDR3 protein has one entry. The sample has some 11,000 distinct CDR3 sequences, around 4% seen once. Sample time point: sample taken at primary tumor resection. Frozen PBMC, nontumor lung or tumor provided whole RNA, which was sequenced unsorted. This material consisted of normal lung tissue next to the tumor, taken at surgery. The origin of the receptors is a male donor with early-stage non-small cell lung cancer.

In this sample, this clonotype turned up many times. In a library made to pick up alpha chains, this beta chain is a stray read with a size that means little. The J gene is TRBJ2-7, the V gene TRBV7-2; D may match TRBD1 or TRBD2 (6 bases each). From germline, CDR1 is SGHTA and CDR2 FQGNSA. The CDR3 extends over 12 amino acids. The V end lost 4 bases, the J end lost 7 bases, and 11 bases lay between the germline ends. CDR3 coding DNA: TGTGCCAGCAGCTGGCAGGGGAGGGAGCAGTACTTC. It translates to CASSWQGREQYF. The full variable domain, with the rest looked up from reference TRBV7-2 and TRBJ2-7, is GAGVSQSPSNKVTEKGKDVELRCDPISGHTALYWYRQSLGQGLEFLIYFQGNSAPDKSGLPSDRFSAERTGGSVSTLTIQRTQQEDSAVYLCASSWQGREQYFGPGTRLTVT.

This clonotype was counted many times. Because this beta chain is a stray read in a library intended to capture alpha chains, its abundance should not be given much weight. V gene TRBV7-2 combines with J gene TRBJ2-3; D possibly uses TRBD1 or TRBD2 (5 bases each). This CDR3 comprises 13 residues. The V gene's germline CDR1 is SGHTA and CDR2 FQGNSA. Between the trimmed V and J ends, which lost 6 bases and 5 bases, there was a span of 12 bases. The chain's CDR3 is CASSLTGQDTQYF. DNA for the CDR3: TGTGCCAGCAGTCTAACGGGGCAAGATACGCAGTATTTT.

In its sample, this clonotype was seen many times. This beta chain is a stray read from a library made for alpha chains; its abundance is not meaningful. The chain joins TRBV12-3 or TRBV12-4 to TRBJ2-2, with 10 bases lining up with TRBD1. V was clipped by 1 base and J by 3 bases; unmatched bases: 8. The CDR3 spans 18 residues. The CDR3 sequence is CASSLDLGQGVDTGELFF. CDR3 in DNA: TGTGCCAGCAGTTTAGACCTCGGACAGGGGGTGGACACCGGGGAGCTGTTTTTT.

This clonotype was detected ten times or more. As an off-target read in a library built for alpha chains, this beta chain has a frequency of little significance. The gene calls are TRBV12-3 or TRBV12-4 and TRBJ2-7; the D call may be TRBD1 or TRBD2 (5 bases each). The V and J ends lost 5 bases and 3 bases respectively, with 11 bases between them. The CDR3 contains 13 residues. As DNA, the CDR3 is TGTGCCAGCAGTCACGGGGCCTTCTACGAGCAGTACTTC. It yields the protein CASSHGAFYEQYF.

This clonotype showed up many times. This beta chain is an off-target read within a library intended for alpha chains, so its frequency means little. The CDR3 is CAISPPGVRGYEQYF. In DNA form, the CDR3 reads TGTGCCATCAGCCCCCCAGGGGTCAGGGGCTACGAGCAGTACTTC. The chain joins TRBV10-3 to TRBJ2-7; the D gene is possibly TRBD1 (6 bases). Per germline, CDR1 ENHRY and CDR2 SYGVKD. V was cut by 6 bases and J by 3 bases, with 18 bases left in between. The CDR3 is 15 residues long.

This clonotype was counted ten times or more. Little can be read into the size of this beta chain, an off-target read in a library designed for alpha chains. The chain links TRBV20-1 to TRBJ2-3; 8 bases fit TRBD2. V shed 6 bases and J 0 bases; nucleotides not matched to a gene: 5. The CDR3 spans 14 residues. The V gene's germline CDR1 is DFQATT and CDR2 SNEGSKA (reference sequence). The CDR3 region is CSAELAGSTDTQYF. The CDR3 coding sequence is TGCAGTGCAGAGCTAGCGGGTAGCACAGATACGCAGTATTTT.

Only a few counts were recorded for this clonotype. This beta chain is a stray sequence in a library constructed for alpha chains; its clone size is not meaningful. The V and J genes are TRBV7-2 and TRBJ2-7; possible D gene TRBD2, 5 bases. V shed 1 base and J shed 5 bases, with 12 bases lying between them. The CDR3 length is 14 residues. CDR1 and CDR2 (germline): SGHTA, FQGNSA. The CDR3 sequence is CASSLVSRTHEQYF. CDR3 bases: TGTGCCAGCAGCTTAGTTTCACGGACTCACGAGCAGTACTTC.

Concerning this clonotype: Since it is a stray read in a library aimed at alpha chains, this beta chain has a size that is not meaningful. The chain links TRBV15 to TRBJ2-7, with 7 bases lining up with TRBD1. Germline-derived CDR1 and CDR2 are LNHNV and YYDKDF (reference sequence). The CDR3 consists of 13 residues. V was clipped by 3 bases and J by 4 bases; unmatched bases: 3. The chain's CDR3 is CATSRKGAYEQYF. CDR3 coding DNA: TGTGCCACCAGCAGGAAGGGGGCGTACGAGCAGTACTTC. Complete variable domain (other parts from reference TRBV15 and TRBJ2-7): DAMVIQNPRYQVTQFGKPVTLSCSQTLNHNVMYWYQQKSSQAPKLLFHYYDKDFNNEADTPDNFQSRRPNTSFCFLDIRSPGLGDTAMYLCATSRKGAYEQYFGPGTRLTVT.

This clonotype was detected ten times or more. This beta chain represents an off-target read in a library built for alpha chains; its size is of limited meaning. The gene calls are TRBV11-2 and TRBJ2-3; either TRBD1 or TRBD2 may supply D (5 bases each). This CDR3 has 17 residues. CDR1 is SGHAT and CDR2 is FQNNGV in the germline V gene. Trimming left V 3 bases short and J 2 bases short, with 18 bases between. The CDR3 protein is CASSFISGPLDTDTQYF. The CDR3 coding sequence is TGTGCCAGCAGCTTCATTTCGGGGCCGCTTGACACAGATACGCAGTATTTT.

This clonotype was found many times. This beta chain appears as a stray read in a library generated for alpha chains; its size is not informative. J is TRBJ2-5 and V is TRBV5-1, with D uncertain. The CDR3 loop spans 16 amino acids. Germline assignment: CDR1 SGHRS and CDR2 YFSETQ. Trimming removed 0 bases from V and 1 base from J, with 13 bases in between. This CDR3 reads CASSLAPISPQETQYF. The CDR3 DNA sequence: TGCGCCAGCAGCTTGGCTCCGATAAGCCCCCAAGAGACCCAGTACTTC.

This clonotype is categorized as medium-sized (0.01 to 0.1%). The size of this beta chain means little, since it is a stray read in a library made for alpha chains. CDR3 in DNA: TGTGCCAGCAGCTTGAGGGGGTTAAGTTTATACGAGCAGTACTTC. Its translation: CASSLRGLSLYEQYF. This sequence joins TRBV7-8 and TRBJ2-7; tentatively, D is TRBD1 (6 bases). Between the trimmed V and J ends, which lost 3 bases and 4 bases, there was a span of 16 bases. The CDR3 spans 15 residues. Germline loops: CDR1 SGHVS, CDR2 FQNEAQ.

Note on this clonotype: With the library built for alpha chains, this beta chain is off target and its frequency is not meaningful. The chain employs TRBV15 and TRBJ2-5, with 11 bases matching TRBD2. There are 16 residues in the CDR3. Trimming removed 2 bases from V and 0 bases from J; junction bases left unmatched: 2. Germline loops: CDR1 LNHNV, CDR2 YYDKDF (reference sequence). CDR3: CATSRLAGGYQETQYF. The CDR3 nucleotides are TGTGCCACCAGCAGACTAGCGGGAGGCTACCAAGAGACCCAGTACTTC.

This clonotype was counted ten times or more. Since it is a stray read in a library aimed at alpha chains, this beta chain has a size that is not meaningful. This chain uses TRBV4-1 with TRBJ2-2, with D maybe TRBD1 (5 bases). Looked up from germline, CDR1 is MGHRA and CDR2 is YSYEKL. Between the trimmed V and J ends, which lost 0 bases and 3 bases, there was a span of 11 bases. The CDR3 sequence is 16 residues long. The CDR3 region has the DNA TGCGCCAGCAGCCAAGATCGCCAGGGCGACACCGGGGAGCTGTTTTTT. It translates to CASSQDRQGDTGELFF.

There are many counts of this clonotype. This beta chain came through as a stray read in a library set up for alpha chains, and its size says little. The chain joins TRBV5-6 to TRBJ1-1; D not resolved. This CDR3 region has 15 residues. The germline V and J ends were trimmed by 1 base and 1 base, with 11 bases remaining between them. The germline V gene has CDR1 SGHDT and CDR2 YYEEEE. In DNA form, the CDR3 reads TGTGCCAGCAGCTTGTTAGGTACCGCGAACACTGAAGCTTTCTTT. It encodes CASSLLGTANTEAFF.

There are many counts of this clonotype. Since it is a stray read in a library aimed at alpha chains, this beta chain has a size that is not meaningful. V gene TRBV6-6 combines with J gene TRBJ2-2; 12 nucleotides match TRBD1. CDR3 length: 13 amino acids. In germline, CDR1 is MNHNY, CDR2 SVGAGI (reference sequence). The V gene end was trimmed by 11 bases and the J gene end by 6 bases; junction bases not matched to a gene: 4. The CDR3 here is CAVRDRGPGELFF. Written as DNA, the CDR3 is TGTGCCGTTCGGGACAGGGGGCCCGGGGAGCTGTTTTTT.

This clonotype has at least ten counts. This beta chain came through as a stray read in a library set up for alpha chains, and its size says little. The chain combines TRBV7-9 with TRBJ1-1, with unresolved D. Germline-derived CDR1 and CDR2 are SEHNR and FQNEAQ (reference sequence). V lost 8 bases and J 5 bases, leaving 9 bases between the germline ends. The CDR3 totals 11 residues. The CDR3 sequence: CASGSGTEAFF. For the CDR3, the DNA is TGTGCCAGCGGAAGCGGGACTGAAGCTTTCTTT.

As for this clonotype: An end of the junction does not agree with germline; a read error may underlie this. Little can be read into the size of this beta chain, an off-target read in a library designed for alpha chains. V gene TRBV7-7 combines with J gene TRBJ2-6, with D unclear. This CDR3 comprises 14 residues. Germline-derived CDR1 and CDR2 are SSHAT and FNYEAQ (reference sequence). DNA of the CDR3: TGTGCTAGCAGCTTAGACGGTGGGGCCAACGTCCTGACTTTC. Residues: CASSLDGGANVLTF.

This clonotype showed up many times. This beta chain is an unintended read in a library built for alpha chains; its size means little. The chain has TRBV4-3 and TRBJ2-2, with D perhaps TRBD2 (6 bases). V lost 0 bases and J lost 1, with 12 bases in between. The CDR3 is 17 residues long. The germline V gene encodes CDR1 LGHNA and CDR2 YSLEER. CDR3 in DNA: TGCGCCAGCAGCCAAGATCGGGGTAGCGGGAACACCGGGGAGCTGTTTTTT. This gives the protein CASSQDRGSGNTGELFF.

With regard to this clonotype: Within a library made for alpha chains, this beta chain is off target, and its count is uninformative. The V and J genes are TRBV5-1 and TRBJ2-3; D is unresolved. The CDR3 length is 13 residues. Trimming pared 0 bases from V and 2 bases from J, leaving 4 bases between. CDR1 is SGHRS, CDR2 YFSETQ, per germline. Here the CDR3 reads CASSLDYTDTQYF. Here the CDR3 DNA reads TGCGCCAGCAGCTTGGACTACACAGATACGCAGTATTTT.

This clonotype was detected many times. Because the library targeted alpha chains, this beta chain is an off-target read whose size means little. V gene TRBV29-1 combines with J gene TRBJ2-1; a possible D gene is TRBD2 (6 bases). This CDR3 is 13 amino acids long. Germline values: CDR1 SQVTM, CDR2 ANQGSEA. Trimming pared 6 bases from V and 8 bases from J, leaving 17 bases between. In nucleotides, the CDR3 is TGCAGCGTGGTTGGGACTGACGAAGATGAGCAGTTCTTC. It is translated as CSVVGTDEDEQFF.

A note on this clonotype: Because this beta chain is a stray read in a library intended to capture alpha chains, its abundance should not be given much weight. The J gene is TRBJ1-1, the V gene TRBV9, with 8 bases identical to TRBD1. CDR1 is SGDLS, CDR2 YYNGEE, per germline. V was pared by 3 bases and J by 0 bases, with 16 bases of the junction left unmatched. The CDR3 sequence is 19 residues long. Here the CDR3 reads CASSASHGQGGGLNTEAFF. CDR3 in DNA: TGTGCCAGCAGCGCCAGCCATGGACAGGGAGGCGGTTTGAACACTGAAGCTTTCTTT.

This clonotype is medium-sized by share. This beta chain came through as a stray read in a library set up for alpha chains, and its size says little. The chain couples TRBV29-1 to TRBJ2-5; D gene unclear. V was pared by 6 bases and J by 0 bases, with 14 bases between. Germline V gives CDR1 SQVTM, CDR2 ANQGSEA. The CDR3 loop spans 14 amino acids. The CDR3 spells CSVWGLGNQETQYF. The CDR3 coding sequence is TGCAGCGTGTGGGGATTAGGGAACCAAGAGACCCAGTACTTC.

This clonotype was observed many times. Found in a library prepared for alpha chains, this beta chain is an off-target read, and its abundance has little meaning. The chain couples TRBV15 to TRBJ1-5; tentative D call: TRBD1 (6 bases). CDR3 length: 14 amino acids. Germline V lookup: CDR1 LNHNV, CDR2 YYDKDF (reference sequence). Trimming took off 4 bases at V and 7 bases at J, with 14 bases between the two ends. The CDR3 DNA reads TGTGCCACCAGCATATCAGGGGTTCACCAGCCCCAGCATTTT. This translates into CATSISGVHQPQHF.

This clonotype was seen a handful of times. This beta chain appears as a stray read in a library generated for alpha chains; its size is not informative. The chain links TRBV6-2 or TRBV6-3 to TRBJ2-7; 8 nucleotides align to TRBD1. With 6 bases clipped from V and 5 bases from J, the junction kept 9 bases outside the gene matches. Germline V lookup: CDR1 MNHEY, CDR2 SVGEGT. CDR3 size: 14 residues. The CDR3 DNA reads as TGTGCCAGCAGGCAGGGGGCGAGTTGGGACGAGCAGTACTTC. Its protein product is CASRQGASWDEQYF.

This clonotype was seen repeatedly, ten times or more. Little can be read into the size of this beta chain, an off-target read in a library designed for alpha chains. This chain connects TRBV12-3 or TRBV12-4 to TRBJ2-1, with D uncertain. The CDR3 is 14 residues long. With 5 bases removed from V and 10 bases from J, the gap between germline ends came to 18 bases. The CDR3 DNA reads as TGTGCCAGCAGTCTAGGGCAAGGACCGGCCGAGCAGTTCTTC. Protein sequence: CASSLGQGPAEQFF.

This clonotype came up a few times. With the library built for alpha chains, this beta chain is off target and its frequency is not meaningful. The V and J genes are TRBV28 and TRBJ2-6; TRBD1 agrees at 7 bases. From germline, CDR1 is MDHEN and CDR2 SYDVKM. The V gene end was trimmed by 5 bases and the J gene end by 3 bases; junction bases not matched to a gene: 10. The CDR3 runs to 17 residues. This CDR3 reads CASSPGTDYYGANVLTF. CDR3 in DNA: TGTGCCAGCAGTCCCGGGACAGATTACTATGGGGCCAACGTCCTGACTTTC.

This clonotype turned up a few times. With the library built for alpha chains, this beta chain is off target and its frequency is not meaningful. The rearrangement uses TRBV7-6 and TRBJ2-3; 14 positions match TRBD2. The CDR3 has 17 residues. CDR1 SGHVS and CDR2 FNYEAQ come from the germline V gene. With V trimmed by 5 bases and J by 1 base, 5 bases remained unmatched. The CDR3 DNA reads TGTGCCAGCAGCCCGGGGACTAGCGGGAGCCGCACAGATACGCAGTATTTT. It specifies CASSPGTSGSRTDTQYF.